The T cell receptor beta chain described here comes from a study of early T cells in non-severe SARS-CoV-2 infection. The overall study: Unsorted whole-blood RNA was sequenced in bulk, leaving chains unpaired. Points from the study as a whole: Matching with VDJdb favored anti-spike CD8 responses (missing private and CD4 specificities).

Individual cDNA molecules were tagged with unique molecular identifiers. TCRdb analysed the 5' RACE reads with MiXCR anew, one entry per CDR3 protein. The table records 70,000 or so distinct CDR3 sequences, about 13% of them present only once. Concerning this clonotype: Its target is not known.

The CDR3 is 13 residues long. Sequenced sample: whole blood. The J gene is TRBJ2-3, the V gene TRBV12-3 or TRBV12-4; D might be TRBD2 (6 bases). The TCR was taken from an adult who was a healthcare worker with PCR-confirmed SARS-CoV-2 infection or an uninfected control (not recorded which). The CDR3 DNA is TGTGTCGCCGGAGGGATAAGCACAGATACGCAGTATTTT. It encodes CVAGGISTDTQYF.